This T cell receptor beta chain was sequenced in a study of CD8 T cells in Susac syndrome. Random hexamers were used to reverse transcribe roughly 0.5 to 1 ug of RNA. One entry per CDR3 protein results from TCRdb running MiXCR on the immunoSEQ multiplex PCR reads. Of about 200,000 distinct CDR3 sequences listed, approximately 95% are singletons. The authors sequenced TCR beta from blood CD8+ and CD4+ T cells. The V gene lost 5 bases and the J gene lost 6 bases, with 17 bases spanning the gap. This CDR3 is 15 amino acids long. The V gene's germline CDR1 is MNHEY and CDR2 SMNVEV (reference sequence). The clonotype originates from a human donor in good health. The chain uses TRBV27 and TRBJ2-4, with D tentatively TRBD2 (6 bases). The sequencing input was CD4+ T cells from PBMCs. The CDR3 is CASSDRGNLGNIQYF. Here the CDR3 DNA reads TGTGCCAGCAGTGACCGCGGGAATTTGGGAAACATTCAGTACTTC.